The 29 T cell receptor beta chains in this list originate from one sample, sequenced in a study of shared clonotypes between healthy human individuals. Clones were read by immunoSEQ multiplex PCR, and TCRdb kept only the in-frame ones, dropping some. Among over a million clones listed, approximately 98.5% were seen once. Material for sequencing was naive CD4+ T cells sorted from blood. The subset here: CD45RA+ positively selected. The receptors originated from a man aged 30 to 45 in good health.

J is TRBJ2-7 and V is TRBV19; D is perhaps TRBD2 (6 bases). This CDR3 is built from 15 residues. V shed 3 bases and J shed 0 bases, with 12 bases lying between them. The germline V gene encodes CDR1 LNHDA and CDR2 SQIVND (reference sequence). The CDR3: CASSIRGTVSYEQYF. Here the CDR3 DNA reads TGTGCCAGTAGTATTCGGGGGACCGTCTCCTACGAGCAGTACTTC.

The V call is TRBV11-2, the J call TRBJ2-2, with TRBD1 identical over 8 bases. The CDR3 contains 14 residues. The ends lost 10 bases at V and 2 bases at J; junction bases unmatched: 6. Germline V CDR1 and CDR2: SGHAT, FQNNGV. For the CDR3, the DNA is TGTGCCACCCAGGACAGGGCAAACACCGGGGAGCTGTTTTTT. This translates into CATQDRANTGELFF.

This chain joins TRBV5-1 and TRBJ2-7; 9 positions match TRBD1. The CDR3 spans 14 residues. Germline values: CDR1 SGHRS, CDR2 YFSETQ. Trimming cost V 4 bases and J 6 bases; bases outside gene matches: 8. CDR3 nucleotides: TGCGCCAGCAGCCCTAGTGGACAGGGGCGCGAGCAGTACTTC. Its protein product is CASSPSGQGREQYF.

Written as DNA, the CDR3 is TGCGCCAGCACCACAGGGTCGGGAGAGACCCAGTACTTC. Its translation: CASTTGSGETQYF. The V call is TRBV5-1, the J call TRBJ2-5, with D maybe TRBD1 (6 bases). The CDR3 extends over 13 amino acids. CDR1 is SGHRS and CDR2 is YFSETQ in the germline V gene. V was pared by 6 bases and J by 4 bases, with 13 bases between. Combining the CDR3 with reference TRBV5-1 and TRBJ2-5 gives the whole variable domain KAGVTQTPRYLIKTRGQQVTLSCSPISGHRSVSWYQQTPGQGLQFLFEYFSETQRNKGNFPGRFSGRQFSNSRSEMNVSTLELGDSALYLCASTTGSGETQYFGPGTRLLVL.

In regard to this clone: One end of the junction is discordant with germline, which a read error may explain. V gene TRBV19 combines with J gene TRBJ1-2; D is unclear. From germline, CDR1 is LNHDA and CDR2 SQIVND (reference sequence). The CDR3 runs to 14 residues. CDR3 coding DNA: TGTGCAAGTACAGCCGACCCCGTCGGCTATGGCTACACCTTC. This translates into CASTADPVGYGYTF.

The J gene is TRBJ1-3, the V gene TRBV7-2; 7 nucleotides align to TRBD1. Germline V gene data show CDR1 as SGHTA and CDR2 as FQGNSA. V trimming: 5 bases; J trimming: 0 bases; junction bases outside the gene matches: 7. The CDR3 covers 16 residues. CDR3 sequence reads: CASSARQGTSGNTIYF. In nucleotides, the CDR3 is TGTGCCAGCAGCGCCCGACAGGGAACCTCTGGAAACACCATATATTTT.

The chain recombines TRBV7-9 with TRBJ2-7; D may correspond to TRBD1 or TRBD2 (5 bases each). The germline V and J ends were trimmed by 4 bases and 2 bases, with 15 bases remaining between them. CDR3 length: 15 amino acids. Germline V gene lookup returns CDR1 SEHNR and CDR2 FQNEAQ (reference sequence). As DNA, the CDR3 is TGTGCCAGCAGCTCCCCGGGCCGGGACGCCTACGAGCAGTACTTC. Its translation is CASSSPGRDAYEQYF. The variable domain in full, completed from reference TRBV7-9 and TRBJ2-7, reads DTGVSQNPRHKITKRGQNVTFRCDPISEHNRLYWYRQTLGQGPEFLTYFQNEAQLEKSRLLSDRFSAERPKGSFSTLEIQRTEQGDSAMYLCASSSPGRDAYEQYFGPGTRLTVT.

The V call is TRBV18, the J call TRBJ1-1; 12 bases match TRBD1. Germline V gene lookup returns CDR1 KGHSH and CDR2 LQKENI. CDR3 length: 17 amino acids. V lost 0 bases to trimming and J lost 7 bases; unmatched junction nucleotides: 9. The CDR3 here is CASSPPRPGQGAFEAFF. CDR3 in DNA: TGTGCCAGCTCACCACCGAGGCCGGGACAGGGGGCATTTGAAGCTTTCTTT.

The rearrangement joins TRBV28 to TRBJ2-3; no clear D gene. The germline V gene encodes CDR1 MDHEN and CDR2 SYDVKM. Trimming took off 4 bases at V and 7 bases at J, with 15 bases between the two ends. The CDR3 is 14 residues long. CDR3 region: CASSSPLGIYTQYF. For the CDR3, the DNA is TGTGCCAGCAGTTCTCCCCTAGGGATATATACGCAGTATTTT.

This clone was counted once. The chain links TRBV5-4 to TRBJ2-7, with D possibly being TRBD2 (5 bases). Per the germline V gene, CDR1 is SGHNT and CDR2 is YYREEE (reference sequence). The CDR3 is 15 amino acids. V shed 1 base and J shed 0 bases, with 11 bases lying between them. The CDR3: CASSLFRGFSYEQYF. CDR3 nucleotide sequence: TGTGCCAGCAGCTTGTTCCGGGGTTTCTCCTACGAGCAGTACTTC.

The genes are TRBV10-1 and TRBJ2-5; 9 nucleotides align to TRBD2. CDR3 size: 20 residues. V shed 6 bases and J 5 bases; nucleotides not matched to a gene: 25. Germline lookup yields CDR1 WNHNN and CDR2 SYGVQD (reference sequence). CDR3 coding DNA: TGCGCCAGCAGCAACGACCGGGACACGGGGATAGCGGGAGATGGGGAGACCCAGTACTTC. This translates into CASSNDRDTGIAGDGETQYF.

This clone occurred once. The chain joins TRBV7-2 to TRBJ2-7; D possibly corresponds to TRBD1 (6 bases). V was clipped by 1 base and J by 6 bases, with 10 bases between them. CDR1 is SGHTA, CDR2 FQGNSA, per germline. The CDR3 has 13 residues. The CDR3: CASSLDRESEQYF. The CDR3 DNA is TGTGCCAGCAGCTTAGACAGGGAATCCGAGCAGTACTTC.

This clone was found once. The rearrangement uses TRBV10-1 and TRBJ2-2; 7 bases match TRBD1. V lost 4 bases and J lost 1; bases outside the gene matches: 9. From germline, CDR1 is WNHNN and CDR2 SYGVQD (reference sequence). The CDR3 contains 17 residues. The CDR3 spells CASSGTTGQMNTGELFF. In DNA, the CDR3 is TGCGCCAGCAGTGGAACAACGGGACAGATGAACACCGGGGAGCTGTTTTTT.

This chain links TRBV5-6 with TRBJ2-3, with D possibly TRBD1 on 6 matching bases. V dropped 4 bases and J dropped 2 bases, with 8 bases sitting between them. There are 13 residues in the CDR3. Germline CDR1 and CDR2: SGHDT and YYEEEE. The CDR3 DNA is TGTGCCAGCAGCCGGACAGACACAGATACGCAGTATTTT. It translates to CASSRTDTDTQYF.

For this clone: The identical CDR3 is also encoded by other nucleotide sequences in the sample. V usage is TRBV7-9 and J usage is TRBJ1-3; D remains unclear. CDR1 and CDR2 from the germline V gene are SEHNR and FQNEAQ (reference sequence). The CDR3 length is 11 residues. V dropped 3 bases and J dropped 4 bases, with 1 base sitting between them. DNA of the CDR3: TGTGCCAGCAGCTTGGGAAACACCATATATTTT. Translated, it gives CASSLGNTIYF.

This clone was counted once. The chain carries TRBV28 and TRBJ2-7; D tentatively fits TRBD1 or TRBD2 (5 bases each). V lost 5 bases, J lost 3 bases, and 17 bases lay in between. The CDR3 is 15 amino acids. Germline V gene data show CDR1 as MDHEN and CDR2 as SYDVKM. DNA for the CDR3: TGTGCCAGCAGTGGGACCTTCACAAAAAACTACGAGCAGTACTTC. Translating gives CASSGTFTKNYEQYF.

The chain employs TRBV6-5 and TRBJ1-5; D call uncertain. Germline lookup yields CDR1 MNHEY and CDR2 SVGAGI. Trimming removed 2 bases from V and 5 bases from J, with 7 bases in between. The CDR3 loop spans 13 amino acids. The CDR3 bases are TGTGCCAGCAGTTACGAAGTGTATCAGCCCCAGCATTTT. This translates into CASSYEVYQPQHF.

The chain couples TRBV5-4 to TRBJ2-1; TRBD2 aligns across 10 bases. The junction had 9 bases not matched to a gene; V was cut back by 4 bases and J by 5 bases. The length of the CDR3 is 16 residues. CDR1 is SGHNT, CDR2 YYREEE, per germline (reference sequence). In DNA, the CDR3 is TGTGCCAGCAGCACGGGACTAGCGAGGGGTAACAATGAGCAGTTCTTC. It specifies CASSTGLARGNNEQFF. The full variable domain, with the rest looked up from reference TRBV5-4 and TRBJ2-1, is ETGVTQSPTHLIKTRGQQVTLRCSSQSGHNTVSWYQQALGQGPQFIFQYYREEENGRGNFPPRFSGLQFPNYSSELNVNALELDDSALYLCASSTGLARGNNEQFFGPGTRLTVL.

For the CDR3, the DNA is TGTGCCAGCAGTCCCGGGACGGCCGCTGGACAGTACTTC. Protein product: CASSPGTAAGQYF. The chain combines TRBV6-5 with TRBJ2-7; D might be TRBD1 or TRBD2, each matching 5 bases. The CDR3 is 13 amino acids. The V end was cut by 5 bases, the J end by 10 bases, with 18 bases between. Germline-derived CDR1 and CDR2 are MNHEY and SVGAGI.

The chain couples TRBV18 to TRBJ2-3; 10 bases are shared with TRBD1. J lost 1 base, V lost 4 bases, and 8 bases had no gene match. Germline values: CDR1 KGHSH, CDR2 LQKENI. The CDR3 covers 17 residues. CDR3 nucleotide sequence: TGTGCCAGCTCACGACGATCAGGACAGGGGGGCACAGATACGCAGTATTTT. Its protein is CASSRRSGQGGTDTQYF.

The chain uses TRBV2 and TRBJ1-1, with a possible D match to TRBD1 (5 bases). The V end was cut by 1 base, the J end by 0 bases, with 6 bases between. This CDR3 has 14 residues. The germline gives CDR1 SNHLY, CDR2 FYNNEI. The CDR3 DNA sequence: TGTGCCAGCAGTGAAGGACAGATGAACACTGAAGCTTTCTTT. It specifies CASSEGQMNTEAFF. Using reference TRBV2 and TRBJ1-1 for the parts outside the CDR3, the full variable domain is EPEVTQTPSHQVTQMGQEVILRCVPISNHLYFYWYRQILGQKVEFLVSFYNNEISEKSEIFDDQFSVERPDGSNFTLKIRSTKLEDSAMYFCASSEGQMNTEAFFGQGTRLTVV.

The chain is built from TRBV7-2 and TRBJ2-1, with 10 bases aligning to TRBD2. The V gene's germline CDR1 is SGHTA and CDR2 FQGNSA. V dropped 3 bases and J dropped 6; count of bases not matched to a gene: 8. There are 16 residues in the CDR3. CDR3 region: CASSFTGGLAANEQFF. The CDR3 bases are TGTGCCAGCAGCTTTACGGGAGGACTAGCGGCCAATGAGCAGTTCTTC.

This clone was counted a single time. This sequence joins TRBV10-2 and TRBJ2-5, with 7 bases aligning to TRBD2. CDR1 and CDR2 (germline): WSHSY, SAAADI. After removal of 3 bases from V and 5 bases from J, the junction contained 6 bases not matched to a gene. This CDR3 comprises 14 residues. The CDR3 DNA reads TGCGCCAGCAGTGATTCGGGGGGAAGGGAGACCCAGTACTTC. Residues: CASSDSGGRETQYF.

The rearrangement joins TRBV7-3 to TRBJ2-7; 13 bases fit TRBD2. The CDR3 runs 15 residues. Losses at the gene ends were 5 bases for V and 6 bases for J; bases not matched to a gene: 7. Germline CDR1 is SGHTA and CDR2 is FQGTGA. The CDR3 loop reads CASSQGLAGLSEQYF. DNA for the CDR3: TGTGCCAGCAGCCAGGGACTAGCGGGATTGTCCGAGCAGTACTTC.

The gene calls are TRBV5-8 and TRBJ2-7; no definite D call. The germline CDR1 and CDR2 sequences are SGHTS and YDEGEE. This CDR3 is built from 13 residues. V was trimmed by 2 bases and J by 6 bases, leaving 12 bases between them. The CDR3 DNA reads TGTGCCAGCAGCTTTAGGGTTCGGGTCGAGCAGTACTTC. This sequence encodes CASSFRVRVEQYF.

Details on this clone: Other DNA sequences in the sample encode the same CDR3. The chain combines TRBV5-1 with TRBJ2-1; no reliable D call. Trimming took 0 bases from V and 7 from J, leaving 8 bases between them. The length of the CDR3 is 13 residues. Germline values: CDR1 SGHRS, CDR2 YFSETQ. DNA for the CDR3: TGCGCCAGCAGCTTGGTGTCTAGAAATGAGCAGTTCTTC. It yields the protein CASSLVSRNEQFF.

The sample holds one count of this clone. The same CDR3 arises from other DNA sequences in this sample as well. The J gene is TRBJ2-5, the V gene TRBV7-2; 7 bases agree with TRBD1. This CDR3 is 14 amino acids long. CDR1 SGHTA and CDR2 FQGNSA come from the germline V gene. V shed 1 base and J 4 bases; nucleotides not matched to a gene: 3. CDR3 sequence reads: CASSLDRGPETQYF. CDR3 coding DNA: TGTGCCAGCAGCTTAGACAGGGGACCAGAGACCCAGTACTTC.

The J gene is TRBJ2-1, the V gene TRBV29-1, with 10 bases that match TRBD1. The CDR3 contains 16 residues. Germline CDR1 is SQVTM and CDR2 is ANQGSEA. The V gene end was trimmed by 6 bases and the J gene end by 3 bases; junction bases not matched to a gene: 11. Here the CDR3 reads CSVPIRQGAVYNEQFF. The CDR3 DNA reads TGCAGCGTCCCTATAAGACAGGGGGCCGTCTACAATGAGCAGTTCTTC.

The CDR3 DNA follows: TGTGCCAGCAGCCCGACTGGCGGGAGGGCCGATGAGCAGTTCTTC. Residues: CASSPTGGRADEQFF. This sequence joins TRBV7-3 and TRBJ2-1; TRBD2 matches 9 bases. Germline V gene data show CDR1 as SGHTA and CDR2 as FQGTGA. The ends lost 5 bases at V and 8 bases at J; junction bases unmatched: 10. The CDR3 contains 15 residues.